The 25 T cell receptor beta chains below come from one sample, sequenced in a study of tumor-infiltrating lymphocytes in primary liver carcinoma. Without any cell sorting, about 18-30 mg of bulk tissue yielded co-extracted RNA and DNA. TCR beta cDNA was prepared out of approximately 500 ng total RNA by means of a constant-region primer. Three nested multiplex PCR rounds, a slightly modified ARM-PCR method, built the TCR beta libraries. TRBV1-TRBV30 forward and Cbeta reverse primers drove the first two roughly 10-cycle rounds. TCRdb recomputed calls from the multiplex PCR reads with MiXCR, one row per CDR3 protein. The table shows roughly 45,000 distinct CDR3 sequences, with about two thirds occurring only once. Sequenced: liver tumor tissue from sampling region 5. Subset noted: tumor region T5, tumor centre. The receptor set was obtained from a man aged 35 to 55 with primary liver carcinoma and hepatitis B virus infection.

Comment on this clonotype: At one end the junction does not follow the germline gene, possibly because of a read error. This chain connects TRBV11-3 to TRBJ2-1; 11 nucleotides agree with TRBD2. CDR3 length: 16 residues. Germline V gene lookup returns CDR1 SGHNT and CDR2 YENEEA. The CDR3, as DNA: TGTGCCAGCAGCTTATCAGGAACTAGCGGGAGAGGTGAGCATTGCTTC. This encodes CASSLSGTSGRGEHCF.

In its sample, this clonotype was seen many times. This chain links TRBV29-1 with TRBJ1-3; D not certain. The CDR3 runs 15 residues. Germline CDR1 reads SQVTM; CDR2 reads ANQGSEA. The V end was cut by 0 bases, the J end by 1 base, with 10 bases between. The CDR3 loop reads CSVEDFGVSGNTIYF. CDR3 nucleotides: TGCAGCGTTGAAGATTTTGGAGTATCTGGAAACACCATATATTTT.

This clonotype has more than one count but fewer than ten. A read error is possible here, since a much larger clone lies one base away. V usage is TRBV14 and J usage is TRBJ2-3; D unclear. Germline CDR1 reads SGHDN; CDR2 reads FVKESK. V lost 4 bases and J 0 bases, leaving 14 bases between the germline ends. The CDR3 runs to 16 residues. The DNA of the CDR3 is TGTGCCAGCAGCCTAGGTCAGAAAACTAGCACAGATACGCAGTATTTT. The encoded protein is CASSLGQKTSTDTQYF.

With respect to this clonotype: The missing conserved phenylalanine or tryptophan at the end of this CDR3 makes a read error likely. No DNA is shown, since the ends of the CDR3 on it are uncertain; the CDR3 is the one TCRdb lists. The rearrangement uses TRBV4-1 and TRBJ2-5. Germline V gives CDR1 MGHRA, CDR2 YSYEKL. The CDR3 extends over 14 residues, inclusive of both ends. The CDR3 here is CASSQDPSAGAHYS.

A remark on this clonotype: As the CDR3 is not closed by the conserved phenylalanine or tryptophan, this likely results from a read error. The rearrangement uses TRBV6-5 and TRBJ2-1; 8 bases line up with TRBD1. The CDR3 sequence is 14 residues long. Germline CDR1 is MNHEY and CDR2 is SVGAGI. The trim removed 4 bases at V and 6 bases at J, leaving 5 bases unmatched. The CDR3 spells CASSFATGVNEQFL. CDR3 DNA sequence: TGTGCCAGCAGTTTCGCGACAGGGGTCAATGAGCAGTTCCTC.

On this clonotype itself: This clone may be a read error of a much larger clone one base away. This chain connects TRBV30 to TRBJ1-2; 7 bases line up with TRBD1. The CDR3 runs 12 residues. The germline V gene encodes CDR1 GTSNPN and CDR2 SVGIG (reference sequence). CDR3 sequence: CARNDRDWGYAF. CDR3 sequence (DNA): TGTGCCCGGAACGACAGGGATTGGGGTTACGCCTTC.

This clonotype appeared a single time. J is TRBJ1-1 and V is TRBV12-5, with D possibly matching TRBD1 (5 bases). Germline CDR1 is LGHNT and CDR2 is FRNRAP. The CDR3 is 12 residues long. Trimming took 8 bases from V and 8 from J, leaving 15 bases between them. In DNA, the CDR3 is TGTGCTAGTAGTCCTAGTGGACACGAAGCTTTCTTT. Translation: CASSPSGHEAFF.

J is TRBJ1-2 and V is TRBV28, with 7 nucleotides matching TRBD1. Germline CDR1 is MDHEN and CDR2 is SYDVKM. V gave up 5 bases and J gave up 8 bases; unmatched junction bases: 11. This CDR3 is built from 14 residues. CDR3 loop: CASSLRTGLQGYTF. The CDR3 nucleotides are TGTGCCAGCAGTCTTCGGACAGGCCTCCAAGGCTACACCTTC.

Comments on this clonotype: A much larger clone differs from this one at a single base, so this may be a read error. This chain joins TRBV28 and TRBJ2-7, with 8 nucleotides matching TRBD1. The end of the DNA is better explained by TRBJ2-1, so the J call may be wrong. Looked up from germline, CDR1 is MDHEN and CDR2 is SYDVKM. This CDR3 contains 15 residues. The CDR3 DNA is TGTGCCAGCAGTCCCGACCCGGGACAGGCCTACGAGCAGTTCTTC. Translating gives CASSPDPGQAYEQFF.

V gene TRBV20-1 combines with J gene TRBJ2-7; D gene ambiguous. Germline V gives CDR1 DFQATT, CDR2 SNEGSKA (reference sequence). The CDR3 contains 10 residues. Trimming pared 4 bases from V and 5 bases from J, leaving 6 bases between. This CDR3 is CSANWDEQYF. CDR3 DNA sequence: TGCAGTGCTAACTGGGACGAGCAGTACTTC.

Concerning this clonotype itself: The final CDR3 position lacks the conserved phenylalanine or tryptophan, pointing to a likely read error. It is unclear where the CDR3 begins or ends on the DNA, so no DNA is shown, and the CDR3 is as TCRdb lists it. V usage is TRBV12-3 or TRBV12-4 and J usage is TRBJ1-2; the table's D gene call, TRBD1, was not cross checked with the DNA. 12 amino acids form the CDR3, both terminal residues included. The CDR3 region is CASSLDRDGYTL.

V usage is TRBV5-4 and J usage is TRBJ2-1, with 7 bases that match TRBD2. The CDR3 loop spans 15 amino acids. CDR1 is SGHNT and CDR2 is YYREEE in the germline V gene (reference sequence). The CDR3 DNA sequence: TGTACTAGCAGCTTGGGGGGAGGGCTTACGAATGAGCAGTTCTTC. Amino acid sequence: CTSSLGGGLTNEQFF.

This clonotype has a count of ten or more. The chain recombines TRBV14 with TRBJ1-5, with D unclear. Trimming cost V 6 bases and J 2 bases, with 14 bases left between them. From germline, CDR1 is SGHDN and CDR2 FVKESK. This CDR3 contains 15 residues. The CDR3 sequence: CASRLLSGGNQPQHF. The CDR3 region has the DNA TGTGCCAGCAGGCTACTTTCCGGGGGCAATCAGCCCCAGCATTTT.

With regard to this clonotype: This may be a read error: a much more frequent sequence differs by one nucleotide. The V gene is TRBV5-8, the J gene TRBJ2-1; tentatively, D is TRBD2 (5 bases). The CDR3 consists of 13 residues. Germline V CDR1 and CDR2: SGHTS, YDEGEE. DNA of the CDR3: TGTGCCAGCAGCCAAACTAGTTACAATGAGCAGATCTTC. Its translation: CASSQTSYNEQIF.

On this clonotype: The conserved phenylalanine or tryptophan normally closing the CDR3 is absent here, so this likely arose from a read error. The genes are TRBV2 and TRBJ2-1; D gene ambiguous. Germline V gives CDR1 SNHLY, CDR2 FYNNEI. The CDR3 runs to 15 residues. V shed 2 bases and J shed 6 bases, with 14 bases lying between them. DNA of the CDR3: TGTGCCAGCAGTGAAACTTGGTCGAAAGTCAATGAGCAGTTCTTA. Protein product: CASSETWSKVNEQFL.

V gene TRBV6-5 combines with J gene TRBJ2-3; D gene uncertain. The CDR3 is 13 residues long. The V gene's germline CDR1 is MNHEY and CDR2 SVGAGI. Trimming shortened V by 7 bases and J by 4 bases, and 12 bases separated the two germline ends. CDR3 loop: CASTRVGADTQYF. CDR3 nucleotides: TGTGCCAGCACCCGCGTCGGCGCAGATACGCAGTATTTT.

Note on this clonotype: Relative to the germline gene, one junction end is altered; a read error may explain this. The chain's CDR3 is CASSFASANTGELFF. The CDR3 coding sequence is TGTGCCAGCAGCTTCGCCAGTGCGAACACCGGGGAACTGTTTTTT. The rearrangement joins TRBV13 to TRBJ2-2; TRBD2 might be the D (5 bases). The CDR3 totals 15 residues. Germline lookup yields CDR1 PRHDT and CDR2 FYEKMQ (reference sequence).

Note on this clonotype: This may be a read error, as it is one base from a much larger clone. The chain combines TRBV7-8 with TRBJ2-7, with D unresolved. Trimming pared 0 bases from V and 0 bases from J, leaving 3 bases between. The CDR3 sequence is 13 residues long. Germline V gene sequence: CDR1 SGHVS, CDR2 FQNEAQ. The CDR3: CASSLAISYEQYF. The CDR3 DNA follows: TGTGCCAGCAGCTTAGCCATCTCCTACGAGCAGTACTTC.

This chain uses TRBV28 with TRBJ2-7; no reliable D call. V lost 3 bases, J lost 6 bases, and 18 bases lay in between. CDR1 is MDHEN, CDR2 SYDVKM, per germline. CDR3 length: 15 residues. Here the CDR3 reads CASSFQLGASGEQYF. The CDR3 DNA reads TGTGCCAGCAGTTTCCAGCTAGGCGCGTCGGGCGAGCAGTACTTC.

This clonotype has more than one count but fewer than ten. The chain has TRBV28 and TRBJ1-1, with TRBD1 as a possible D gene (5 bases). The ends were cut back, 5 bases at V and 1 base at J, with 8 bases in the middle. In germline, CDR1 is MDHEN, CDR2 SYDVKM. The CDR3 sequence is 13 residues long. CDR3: CASSPGQNTEAFF. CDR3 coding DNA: TGTGCCAGCAGTCCCGGACAGAACACTGAAGCTTTCTTT.

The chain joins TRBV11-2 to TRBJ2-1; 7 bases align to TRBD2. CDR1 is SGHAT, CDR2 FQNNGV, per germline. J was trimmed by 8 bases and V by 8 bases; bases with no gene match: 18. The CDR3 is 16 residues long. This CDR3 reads CASGSRPSGKIYEQFF. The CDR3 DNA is TGTGCCAGCGGCTCACGCCCCAGCGGGAAGATCTATGAGCAGTTCTTC.

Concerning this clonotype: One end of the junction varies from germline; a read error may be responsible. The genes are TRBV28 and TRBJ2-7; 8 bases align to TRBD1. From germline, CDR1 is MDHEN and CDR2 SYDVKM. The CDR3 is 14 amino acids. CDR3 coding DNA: TGTGGCAGCACCAAGGGGGCAGGGGGCTACGAACAGTACTTC. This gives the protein CGSTKGAGGYEQYF.

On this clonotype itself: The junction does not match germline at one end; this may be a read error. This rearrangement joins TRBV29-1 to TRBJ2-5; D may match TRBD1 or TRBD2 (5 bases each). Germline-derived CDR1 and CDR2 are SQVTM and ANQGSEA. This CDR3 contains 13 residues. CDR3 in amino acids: CSVGTGGGEAQYF. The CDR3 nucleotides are TGCAGCGTTGGAACAGGTGGGGGAGAGGCCCAGTACTTC.

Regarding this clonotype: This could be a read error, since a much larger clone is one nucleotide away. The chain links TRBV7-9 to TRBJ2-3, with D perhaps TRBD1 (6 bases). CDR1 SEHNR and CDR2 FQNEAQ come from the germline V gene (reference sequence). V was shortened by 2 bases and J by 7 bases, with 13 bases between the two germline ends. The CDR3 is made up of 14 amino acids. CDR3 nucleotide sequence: TGTGCCAGCAGCTTATTTTTTGGGACAAATACGCAGTATTTT. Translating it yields CASSLFFGTNTQYF. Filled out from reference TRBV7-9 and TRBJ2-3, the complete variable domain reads DTGVSQNPRHKITKRGQNVTFRCDPISEHNRLYWYRQTLGQGPEFLTYFQNEAQLEKSRLLSDRFSAERPKGSFSTLEIQRTEQGDSAMYLCASSLFFGTNTQYFGPGTRLTVL.

The CDR3 DNA is TGTGCCAGCAGCAGCCTTAGCGGGAGGCTTCAGGAGACCCAGTACTTC. The encoded protein is CASSSLSGRLQETQYF. The chain carries TRBV5-4 and TRBJ2-5; 10 bases line up with TRBD2. The CDR3 length is 16 residues. Germline V gene data show CDR1 as SGHNT and CDR2 as YYREEE (reference sequence). Trimming cost V 4 bases and J 5 bases; bases outside gene matches: 11.